This T cell receptor beta chain was retrieved from a study of graft-versus-host responses after intestinal transplantation. As for the study in general: Recipients uniformly received anti-thymocyte globulin induction, followed by tacrolimus and steroids for approximately 3 years.

Of note for this clone: Its antigen is undetermined.

Some clones are missing from TCRdb's copy, which holds only in-frame ones; the method was immunoSEQ multiplex PCR. The table has roughly 75,000 clones, about nine tenths seen once. This CDR3 is 16 amino acids long. CDR1 MNHEY and CDR2 SVGAGI come from the germline V gene. Trimming took 0 bases from V and 6 from J, leaving 17 bases between them. Sample: unstimulated CD4+ T cells sorted from spleen or lymph node cells, taken before intestinal transplant. The chain is built from TRBV6-5 and TRBJ1-1; D is unclear. The origin of this receptor is a human donor who received an intestinal transplant. CDR3 residues: CASSYSLRGGVAEAFF. The CDR3 DNA reads TGTGCCAGCAGTTACTCGTTGCGGGGTGGGGTCGCTGAAGCTTTCTTT.